The 8 T cell receptor beta chains below come from one sample, sequenced in a study of cytomegalovirus exposure and HLA in healthy donors. The study ran its PCR with 60 Vbeta and 13 Jbeta primers. Sequencing used immunoSEQ multiplex PCR; TCRdb keeps in-frame clones, though not all of them. Counted here are tens of thousands of clones, roughly 76% occurring once; the ten biggest clones make up more than 1.3%. Sequencing was done on a sample of PBMCs. These receptors all come from a male donor in good health and CMV-seronegative.

Turning to this clone: This CDR3 is also generated by other DNA sequences in the sample. This chain joins TRBV9 and TRBJ2-7, with TRBD2 identical over 9 bases. Germline-derived CDR1 and CDR2 are SGDLS and YYNGEE. J was trimmed by 2 bases and V by 0 bases; bases with no gene match: 3. This CDR3 spans 15 amino acids. CDR3 bases: TGTGCCAGCAGCGTAGAGGCGGGAGGGACCTACGAGCAGTACTTC. Translated: CASSVEAGGTYEQYF. The whole variable domain, remainder taken from reference TRBV9 and TRBJ2-7, is DSGVTQTPKHLITATGQRVTLRCSPRSGDLSVYWYQQSLDQGLQFLIQYYNGEERAKGNILERFSAQQFPDLHSELNLSSLELGDSALYFCASSVEAGGTYEQYFGPGTRLTVT.

This chain connects TRBV6-6 to TRBJ2-7, with TRBD1 as a possible D gene (6 bases). CDR3 size: 13 residues. V lost 6 bases, J lost 3 bases, and 12 bases lay in between. Germline values: CDR1 MNHNY, CDR2 SVGAGI (reference sequence). Written as DNA, the CDR3 is TGTGCCAGCAGAACTACAGGGTTCTACGAGCAGTACTTC. Residues: CASRTTGFYEQYF.

This clone occurred a few times. The chain carries TRBV7-3 and TRBJ2-7, with no clear D. V dropped 2 bases and J dropped 0 bases, with 14 bases sitting between them. CDR1 SGHTA and CDR2 FQGTGA come from the germline V gene. The CDR3 is 16 residues long. CDR3 DNA sequence: TGTGCCAGCAGCTTATCCCCAGTCACCTCCTCCTACGAGCAGTACTTC. It specifies CASSLSPVTSSYEQYF.

This clone was seen more than once but under ten times. The genes are TRBV6-4 and TRBJ1-5, with a weak D call TRBD1 (6 bases). CDR1 and CDR2 (germline): MRHNA, SNTAGT. The CDR3 covers 16 residues. V was clipped by 2 bases and J by 4 bases, with 15 bases between them. For the CDR3, the DNA is TGTGCCAGCAGTGACCCCCAGGGGTTAGCAAATCAGCCCCAGCATTTT. It encodes CASSDPQGLANQPQHF.

The chain uses TRBV4-3 and TRBJ1-1; a possible D gene is TRBD1 (6 bases). Trimming took off 4 bases at V and 6 bases at J, with 12 bases between the two ends. Germline CDR1 reads LGHNA; CDR2 reads YSLEER. The CDR3 consists of 13 residues. CDR3 amino acids: CASSRRQEAEAFF. For the CDR3, the DNA is TGCGCCAGCAGCCGACGACAGGAGGCTGAAGCTTTCTTT.

CDR3 DNA sequence: TGCGCCAGCAGTGAGAGGACAGCAAACTACGAGCAGTACTTC. Amino acid sequence: CASSERTANYEQYF. The V gene is TRBV10-2, the J gene TRBJ2-7; possible D gene TRBD1, 6 bases. There are 14 residues in the CDR3. Germline V gene lookup returns CDR1 WSHSY and CDR2 SAAADI. Trimming removed 2 bases at V and 3 bases at J, with 11 bases between.

The rearrangement joins TRBV29-1 to TRBJ2-1, with a possible D match to TRBD1 (6 bases). Trimming took 7 bases from V and 3 from J, leaving 13 bases between them. CDR1 SQVTM and CDR2 ANQGSEA come from the germline V gene. There are 13 residues in the CDR3. In DNA, the CDR3 is TGCAGCGGACGCCGGGACAACTACAATGAGCAGTTCTTC. Protein product: CSGRRDNYNEQFF.

This chain uses TRBV6-6 with TRBJ1-2, with 8 bases matching TRBD1. The V segment lost 7 bases and the J segment 7 bases; nucleotides outside the gene matches: 5. This CDR3 has 12 amino acids. The germline gives CDR1 MNHNY, CDR2 SVGAGI (reference sequence). The CDR3 is CASTGTGSGYTF. The DNA for the CDR3 is TGTGCCAGCACCGGGACAGGCTCTGGCTACACCTTC.